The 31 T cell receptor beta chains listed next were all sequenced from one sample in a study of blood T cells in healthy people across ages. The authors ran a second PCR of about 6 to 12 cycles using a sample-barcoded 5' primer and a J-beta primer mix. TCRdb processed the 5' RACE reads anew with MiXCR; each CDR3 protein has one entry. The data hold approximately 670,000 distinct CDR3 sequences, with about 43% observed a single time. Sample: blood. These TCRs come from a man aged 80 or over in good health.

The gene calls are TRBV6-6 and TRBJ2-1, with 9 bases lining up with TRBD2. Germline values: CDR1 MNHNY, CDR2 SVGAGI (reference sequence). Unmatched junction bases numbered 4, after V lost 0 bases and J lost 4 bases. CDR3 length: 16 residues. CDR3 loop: CASSYSETSGYNEQFF. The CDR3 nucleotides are TGTGCCAGCAGTTACTCGGAGACTAGCGGATACAATGAGCAGTTCTTC.

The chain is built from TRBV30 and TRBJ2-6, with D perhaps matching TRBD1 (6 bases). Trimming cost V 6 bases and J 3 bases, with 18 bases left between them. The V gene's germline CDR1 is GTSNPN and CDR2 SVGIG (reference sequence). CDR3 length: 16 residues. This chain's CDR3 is CACIVGAYSGANVLTF. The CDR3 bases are TGTGCCTGTATAGTGGGGGCGTACAGTGGGGCCAACGTCCTGACTTTC.

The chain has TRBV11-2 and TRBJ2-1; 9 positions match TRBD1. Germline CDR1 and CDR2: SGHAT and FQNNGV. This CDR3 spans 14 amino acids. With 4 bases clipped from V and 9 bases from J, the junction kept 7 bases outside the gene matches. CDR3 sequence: CASSSGTGNSEQFF. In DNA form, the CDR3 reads TGTGCCAGCAGCTCTGGGACAGGGAATAGTGAGCAGTTCTTC.

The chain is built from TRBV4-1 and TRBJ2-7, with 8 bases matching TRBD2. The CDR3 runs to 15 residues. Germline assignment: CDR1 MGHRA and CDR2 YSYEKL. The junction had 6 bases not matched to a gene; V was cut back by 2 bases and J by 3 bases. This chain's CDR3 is CASSQRGGGIYEQYF. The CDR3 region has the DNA TGCGCCAGCAGCCAACGGGGGGGCGGAATCTACGAGCAGTACTTC.

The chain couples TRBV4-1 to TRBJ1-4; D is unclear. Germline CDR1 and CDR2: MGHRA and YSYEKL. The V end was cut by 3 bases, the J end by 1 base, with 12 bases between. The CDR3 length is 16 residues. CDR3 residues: CASSQVLQRTNEKLFF. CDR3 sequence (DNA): TGCGCCAGCAGCCAGGTCCTCCAGAGAACTAATGAAAAACTGTTTTTT.

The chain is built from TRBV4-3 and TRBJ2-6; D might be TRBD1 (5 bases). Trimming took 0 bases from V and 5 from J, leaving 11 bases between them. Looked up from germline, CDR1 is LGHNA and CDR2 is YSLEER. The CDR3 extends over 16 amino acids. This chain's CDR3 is CASSQDRQLWANVLTF. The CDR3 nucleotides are TGCGCCAGCAGCCAAGATAGACAGCTCTGGGCCAACGTCCTGACTTTC.

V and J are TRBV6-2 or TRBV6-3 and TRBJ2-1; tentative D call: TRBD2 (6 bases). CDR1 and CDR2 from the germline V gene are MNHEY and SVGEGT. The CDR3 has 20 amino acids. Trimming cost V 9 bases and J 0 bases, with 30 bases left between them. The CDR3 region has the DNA TGTGCCAGTCGACCCTTCGGGTCTAGCGTGACCCGGAGCTCCTACAATGAGCAGTTCTTC. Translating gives CASRPFGSSVTRSSYNEQFF.

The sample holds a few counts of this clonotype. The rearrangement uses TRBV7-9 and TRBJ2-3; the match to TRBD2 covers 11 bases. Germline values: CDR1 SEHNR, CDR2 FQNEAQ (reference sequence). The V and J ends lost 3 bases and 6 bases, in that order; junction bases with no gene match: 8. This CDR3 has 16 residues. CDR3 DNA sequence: TGTGCCAGCAGCTTTCCGACTAGCGGGAATCGGGATACGCAGTATTTT. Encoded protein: CASSFPTSGNRDTQYF.

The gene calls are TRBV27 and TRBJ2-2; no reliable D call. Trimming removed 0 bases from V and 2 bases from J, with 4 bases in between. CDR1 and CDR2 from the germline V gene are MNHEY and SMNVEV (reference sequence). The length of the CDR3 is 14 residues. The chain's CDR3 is CASSLSVNTGELFF. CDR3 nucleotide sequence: TGTGCCAGCAGTTTATCGGTCAACACCGGGGAGCTGTTTTTT.

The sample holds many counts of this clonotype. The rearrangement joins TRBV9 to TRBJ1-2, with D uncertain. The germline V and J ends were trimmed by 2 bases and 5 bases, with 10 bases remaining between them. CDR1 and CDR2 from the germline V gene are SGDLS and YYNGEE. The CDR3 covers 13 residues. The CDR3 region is CASSVRAHYGYTF. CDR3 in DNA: TGTGCCAGCAGCGTGCGGGCCCATTATGGCTACACCTTC.

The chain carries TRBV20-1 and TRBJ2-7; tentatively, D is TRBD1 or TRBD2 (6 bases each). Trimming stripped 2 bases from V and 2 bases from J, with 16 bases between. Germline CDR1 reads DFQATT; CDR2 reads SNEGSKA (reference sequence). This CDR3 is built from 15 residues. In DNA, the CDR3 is TGCAGTGCTAGAAGATCCCGGGGGCTAGCCTACGAGCAGTACTTC. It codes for CSARRSRGLAYEQYF.

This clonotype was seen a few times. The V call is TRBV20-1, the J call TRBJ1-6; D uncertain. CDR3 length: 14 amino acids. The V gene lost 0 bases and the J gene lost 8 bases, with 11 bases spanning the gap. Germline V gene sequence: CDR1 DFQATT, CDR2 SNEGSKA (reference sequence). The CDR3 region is CSARDFDGDSPLHF. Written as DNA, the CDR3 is TGCAGTGCTAGAGATTTCGATGGTGATTCACCCCTCCACTTT.

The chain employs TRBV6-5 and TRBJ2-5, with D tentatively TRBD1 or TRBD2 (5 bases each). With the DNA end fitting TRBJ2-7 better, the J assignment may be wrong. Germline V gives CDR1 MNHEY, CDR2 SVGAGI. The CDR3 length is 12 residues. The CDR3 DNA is TGTGCCGGCCGCGAGGGGTTTTCCGAGCAGTACTTC. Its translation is CAGREGFSEQYF.

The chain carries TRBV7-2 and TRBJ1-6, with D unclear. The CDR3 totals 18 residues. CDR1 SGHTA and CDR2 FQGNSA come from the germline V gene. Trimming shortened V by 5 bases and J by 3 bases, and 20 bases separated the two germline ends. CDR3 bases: TGTGCCAGCAGCCCTAGACGGCGGGAGGGCATCTATAATTCACCCCTCCACTTT. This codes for CASSPRRREGIYNSPLHF.

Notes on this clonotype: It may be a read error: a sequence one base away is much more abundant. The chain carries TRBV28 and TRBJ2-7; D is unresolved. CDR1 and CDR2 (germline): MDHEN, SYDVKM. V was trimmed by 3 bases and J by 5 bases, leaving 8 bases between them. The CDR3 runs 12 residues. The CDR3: CASSLETHEQYF. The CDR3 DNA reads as TGTGCCAGCAGTTTGGAGACCCACGAGCAGTACTTC.

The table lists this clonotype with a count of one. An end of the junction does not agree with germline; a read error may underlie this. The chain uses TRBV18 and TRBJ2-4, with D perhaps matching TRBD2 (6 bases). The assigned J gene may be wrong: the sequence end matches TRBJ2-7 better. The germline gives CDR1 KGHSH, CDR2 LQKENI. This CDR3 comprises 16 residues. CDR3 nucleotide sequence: TGTGCCAGCTCACTAGCCGGGAGCAGAAGCTCCTGCGAGCAGTACTTC. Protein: CASSLAGSRSSCEQYF.

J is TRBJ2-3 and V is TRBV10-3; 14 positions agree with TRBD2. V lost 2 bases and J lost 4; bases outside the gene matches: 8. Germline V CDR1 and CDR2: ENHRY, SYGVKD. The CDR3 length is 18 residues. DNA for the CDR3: TGTGCCATCAGTGAGCAGAGAGGGACTAGCGGGGGAGCAGATACGCAGTATTTT. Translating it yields CAISEQRGTSGGADTQYF.

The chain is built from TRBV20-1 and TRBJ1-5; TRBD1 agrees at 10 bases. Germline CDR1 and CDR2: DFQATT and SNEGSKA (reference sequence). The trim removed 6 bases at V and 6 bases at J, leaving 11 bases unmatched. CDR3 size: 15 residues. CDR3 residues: CSAHPGTGEGQPQHF. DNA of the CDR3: TGCAGTGCGCACCCGGGGACAGGGGAAGGTCAGCCCCAGCATTTT.

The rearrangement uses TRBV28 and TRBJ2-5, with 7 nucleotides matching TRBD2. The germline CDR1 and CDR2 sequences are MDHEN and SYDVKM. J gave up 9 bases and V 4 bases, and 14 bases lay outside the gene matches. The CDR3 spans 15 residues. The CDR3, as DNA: TGTGCCAGCAGTTCCTCCGGGACCGTAGCGGGCGCCCAGTACTTC. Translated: CASSSSGTVAGAQYF.

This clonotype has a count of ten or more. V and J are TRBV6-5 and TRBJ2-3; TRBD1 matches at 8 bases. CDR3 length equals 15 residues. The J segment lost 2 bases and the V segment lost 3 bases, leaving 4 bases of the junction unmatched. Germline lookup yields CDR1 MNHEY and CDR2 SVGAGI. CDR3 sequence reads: CASSYRQGHTDTQYF. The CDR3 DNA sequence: TGTGCCAGCAGTTATCGACAGGGGCACACAGATACGCAGTATTTT.

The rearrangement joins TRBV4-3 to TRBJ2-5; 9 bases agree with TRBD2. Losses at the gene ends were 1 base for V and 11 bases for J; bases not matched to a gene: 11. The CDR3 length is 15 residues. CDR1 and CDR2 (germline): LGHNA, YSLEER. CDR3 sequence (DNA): TGCGCCAGCAGCCAAGGGCGGGAGGGGTACAATGAGCAGTACTTC. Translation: CASSQGREGYNEQYF.

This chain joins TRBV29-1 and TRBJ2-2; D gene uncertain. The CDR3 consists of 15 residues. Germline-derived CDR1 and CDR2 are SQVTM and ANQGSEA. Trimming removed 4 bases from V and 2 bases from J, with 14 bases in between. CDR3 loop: CSVGPAALNTGELFF. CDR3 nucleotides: TGCAGCGTTGGACCTGCGGCCCTAAACACCGGGGAGCTGTTTTTT.

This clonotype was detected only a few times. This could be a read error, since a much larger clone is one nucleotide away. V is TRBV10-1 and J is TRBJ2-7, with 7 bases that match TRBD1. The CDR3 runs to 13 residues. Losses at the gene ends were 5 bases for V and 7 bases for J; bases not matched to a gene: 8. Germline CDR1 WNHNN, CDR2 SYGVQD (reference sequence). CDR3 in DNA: TGCGCCAGCAGTACAGGGGCAGGCAATGAGCAGTACTTC. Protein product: CASSTGAGNEQYF.

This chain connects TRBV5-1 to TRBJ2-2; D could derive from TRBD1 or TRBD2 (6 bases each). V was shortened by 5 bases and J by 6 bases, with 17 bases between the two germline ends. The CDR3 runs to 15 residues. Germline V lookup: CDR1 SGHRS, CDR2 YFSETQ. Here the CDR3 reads CASRSAGGRSGELFF. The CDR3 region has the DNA TGCGCCAGCAGATCCGCTGGGGGGCGATCCGGGGAGCTGTTTTTT. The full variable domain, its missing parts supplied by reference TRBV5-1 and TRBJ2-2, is KAGVTQTPRYLIKTRGQQVTLSCSPISGHRSVSWYQQTPGQGLQFLFEYFSETQRNKGNFPGRFSGRQFSNSRSEMNVSTLELGDSALYLCASRSAGGRSGELFFGEGSRLTVL.

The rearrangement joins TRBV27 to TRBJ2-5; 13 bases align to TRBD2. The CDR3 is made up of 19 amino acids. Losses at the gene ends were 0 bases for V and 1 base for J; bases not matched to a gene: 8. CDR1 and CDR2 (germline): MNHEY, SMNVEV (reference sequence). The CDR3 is CASSLSSRLAGGLQETQYF. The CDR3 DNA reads TGTGCCAGCAGTTTATCCTCTAGACTAGCGGGGGGTCTCCAAGAGACCCAGTACTTC.

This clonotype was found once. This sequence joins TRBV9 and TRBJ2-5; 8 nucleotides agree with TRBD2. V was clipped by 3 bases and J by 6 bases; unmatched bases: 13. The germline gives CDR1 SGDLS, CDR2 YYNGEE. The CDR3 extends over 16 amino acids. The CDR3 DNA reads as TGTGCCAGCAGCGAAAGCCCGGGACTAGAGGTTCAGACCCAGTACTTC. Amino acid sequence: CASSESPGLEVQTQYF.

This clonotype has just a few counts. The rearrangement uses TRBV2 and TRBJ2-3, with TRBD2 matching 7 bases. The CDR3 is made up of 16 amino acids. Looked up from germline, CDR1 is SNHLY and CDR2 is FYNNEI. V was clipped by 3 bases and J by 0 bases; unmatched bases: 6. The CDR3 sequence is CASSDSLRGSTDTQYF. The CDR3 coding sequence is TGTGCCAGCAGTGATTCGTTGCGGGGGAGCACAGATACGCAGTATTTT.

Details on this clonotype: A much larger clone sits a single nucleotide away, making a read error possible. In nucleotides, the CDR3 is TGTGCCAGCAGCTCTTCTAGCGGGGTCGCAGATACGCAGTATTTT. This gives the protein CASSSSSGVADTQYF. The chain employs TRBV7-2 and TRBJ2-3, with 9 bases that match TRBD2. Germline assignment: CDR1 SGHTA and CDR2 FQGNSA. J was trimmed by 4 bases and V by 4 bases; bases with no gene match: 6. There are 15 residues in the CDR3.

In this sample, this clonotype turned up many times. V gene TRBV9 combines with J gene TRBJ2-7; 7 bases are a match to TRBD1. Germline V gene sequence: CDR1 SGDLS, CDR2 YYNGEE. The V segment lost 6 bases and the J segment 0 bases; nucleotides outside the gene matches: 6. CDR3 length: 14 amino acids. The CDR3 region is CASNRGTVSYEQYF. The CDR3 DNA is TGTGCCAGCAATAGGGGGACAGTCTCCTACGAGCAGTACTTC. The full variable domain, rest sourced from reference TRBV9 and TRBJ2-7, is DSGVTQTPKHLITATGQRVTLRCSPRSGDLSVYWYQQSLDQGLQFLIQYYNGEERAKGNILERFSAQQFPDLHSELNLSSLELGDSALYFCASNRGTVSYEQYFGPGTRLTVT.

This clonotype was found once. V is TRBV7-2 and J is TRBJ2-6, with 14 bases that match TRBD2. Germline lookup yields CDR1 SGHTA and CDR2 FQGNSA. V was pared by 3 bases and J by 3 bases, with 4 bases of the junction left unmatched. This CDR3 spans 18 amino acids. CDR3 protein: CASSFGLAGGGGANVLTF. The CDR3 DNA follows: TGTGCCAGCAGCTTCGGACTAGCGGGAGGAGGTGGGGCCAACGTCCTGACTTTC.

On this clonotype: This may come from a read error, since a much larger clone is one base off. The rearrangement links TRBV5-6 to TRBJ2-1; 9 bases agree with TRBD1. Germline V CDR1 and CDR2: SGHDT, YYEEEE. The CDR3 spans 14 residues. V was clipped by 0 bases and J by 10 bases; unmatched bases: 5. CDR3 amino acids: CASSLAQGAREQFF. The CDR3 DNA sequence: TGTGCCAGCAGCTTGGCACAGGGGGCAAGGGAGCAGTTCTTC. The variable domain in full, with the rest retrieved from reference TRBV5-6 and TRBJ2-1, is DAGVTQSPTHLIKTRGQQVTLRCSPKSGHDTVSWYQQALGQGPQFIFQYYEEEERQRGNFPDRFSGHQFPNYSSELNVNALLLGDSALYLCASSLAQGAREQFFGPGTRLTVL.